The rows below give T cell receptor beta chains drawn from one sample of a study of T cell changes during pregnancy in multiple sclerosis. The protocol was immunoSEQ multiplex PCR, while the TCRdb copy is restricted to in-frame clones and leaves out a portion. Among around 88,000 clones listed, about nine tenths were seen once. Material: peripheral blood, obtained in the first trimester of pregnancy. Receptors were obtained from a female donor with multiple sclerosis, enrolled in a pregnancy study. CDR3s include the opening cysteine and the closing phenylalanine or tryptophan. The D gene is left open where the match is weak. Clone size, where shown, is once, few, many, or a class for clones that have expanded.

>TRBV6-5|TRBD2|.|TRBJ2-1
CASSYGTSGNEQFF
TGTGCCAGCAGTTACGGGACTAGCGGGAACGAGCAGTTCTTC
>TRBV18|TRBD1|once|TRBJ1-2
CASSPGAGTGSVYTF
TGTGCCAGCTCACCGGGCGCCGGGACAGGGAGTGTCTACACCTTC
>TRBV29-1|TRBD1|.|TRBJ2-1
CSVGELQGGNEQFF
TGCAGCGTTGGAGAATTACAGGGGGGCAATGAGCAGTTCTTC
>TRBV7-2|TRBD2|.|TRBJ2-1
CASSYHGTRDAHEQFF
TGTGCCAGCAGCTATCACGGGACTAGAGATGCCCATGAGCAGTTCTTC
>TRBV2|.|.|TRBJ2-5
CASSDGQYQETQYF
TGTGCCAGCAGCGACGGACAGTACCAAGAGACCCAGTACTTC
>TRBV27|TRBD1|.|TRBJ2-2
CASSLRTGTSGELFF
TGTGCCAGCAGTTTGCGGACAGGGACCTCCGGGGAGCTGTTTTTT
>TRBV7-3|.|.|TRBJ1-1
CASSYDRNTEAFF
TGTGCCAGCAGCTACGACAGAAACACTGAAGCTTTCTTT
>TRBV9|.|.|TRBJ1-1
CASSVRGENTEAFF
TGTGCCAGCAGCGTACGGGGGGAAAACACTGAAGCTTTCTTT
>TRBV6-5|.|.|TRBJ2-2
CASSYSRASGELFF
TGTGCCAGCAGTTACTCGAGGGCCTCAGGGGAGCTGTTTTTT
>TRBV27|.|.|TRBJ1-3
CASAAVAGRLGNTIYF
TGTGCCAGCGCAGCGGTTGCCGGGCGTCTGGGAAACACCATATATTTT
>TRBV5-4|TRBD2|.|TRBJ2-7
CASSQGLAGDEQYF
TGTGCCAGCAGCCAAGGACTAGCGGGAGACGAGCAGTACTTC
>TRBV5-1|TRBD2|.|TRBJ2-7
CASSSGLAGGVNGEQYF
TGCGCCAGCAGCTCCGGACTAGCGGGAGGGGTCAACGGGGAGCAGTACTTC
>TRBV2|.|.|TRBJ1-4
CASSPVEKLFF
TGTGCCAGTAGTCCTGTTGAAAAACTGTTTTTT
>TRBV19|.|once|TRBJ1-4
CASSIGGRSNEKLFF
TGTGCCAGTAGTATTGGTGGCAGGTCTAATGAAAAACTGTTTTTT
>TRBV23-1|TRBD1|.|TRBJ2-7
CASSQSWQGAPGLKPVEQYF
TGCGCCAGCAGTCAATCTTGGCAGGGGGCCCCGGGACTTAAACCGGTGGAGCAGTACTTC
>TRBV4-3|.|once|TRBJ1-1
CASSPSSYRQRGTEAFF
TGCGCCAGCAGCCCAAGCTCGTATCGACAACGGGGCACTGAAGCTTTCTTT
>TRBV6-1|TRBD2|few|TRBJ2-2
CASSARKGTTAGELFF
TGTGCCAGCAGTGCACGAAAAGGGACTACCGCCGGGGAGCTGTTTTTT
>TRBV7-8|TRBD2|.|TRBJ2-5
CASSLALAGQETQYF
TGTGCCAGCAGCTTAGCCCTAGCGGGTCAAGAGACCCAGTACTTC
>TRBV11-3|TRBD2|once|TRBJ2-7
CASSLELAGGLPYEQYF
TGTGCCAGCAGCTTAGAACTAGCGGGAGGACTACCCTACGAGCAGTACTTC
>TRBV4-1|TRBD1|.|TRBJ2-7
CASSQNADSGQTYEQYF
TGCGCCAGCAGCCAAAACGCGGACTCGGGACAGACCTACGAGCAGTACTTC
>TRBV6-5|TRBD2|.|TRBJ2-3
CATRTSGATDTQYF
TGTGCCACACGGACTAGCGGGGCCACAGATACGCAGTATTTT
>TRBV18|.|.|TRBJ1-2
CASSKAGSSFGYTF
TGTGCCAGCTCCAAAGCCGGGTCTTCTTTTGGCTACACCTTC
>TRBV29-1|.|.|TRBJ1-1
CSVDKGVGTEAFF
TGCAGCGTAGATAAAGGGGTGGGCACTGAAGCTTTCTTT
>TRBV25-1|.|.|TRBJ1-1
CASSESYRDVEAFF
TGTGCCAGCAGTGAATCGTACAGGGATGTTGAAGCTTTCTTT
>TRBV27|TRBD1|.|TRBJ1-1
CASSFRPGDRVNTEAFF
TGTGCCAGCAGTTTCCGGCCAGGGGACAGGGTGAACACTGAAGCTTTCTTT
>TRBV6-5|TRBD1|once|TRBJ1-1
CASSSGQGVSAEAFF
TGTGCCAGCAGTTCCGGTCAGGGGGTATCGGCTGAAGCTTTCTTT
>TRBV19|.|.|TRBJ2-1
CASSWASVNEQFF
TGTGCCAGTAGTTGGGCGTCGGTCAATGAGCAGTTCTTC
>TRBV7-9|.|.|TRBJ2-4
CASSLVALEDIQYF
TGTGCCAGCAGCTTAGTTGCCCTGGAGGACATTCAGTACTTC
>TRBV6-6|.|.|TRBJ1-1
CASISVNTEAFF
TGTGCCAGCATCTCAGTGAACACTGAAGCTTTCTTT
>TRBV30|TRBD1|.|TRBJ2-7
CAWGTGGYEQYF
TGTGCCTGGGGGACAGGGGGCTACGAGCAGTACTTC
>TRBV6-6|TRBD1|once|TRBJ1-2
CAGYDPYRGRGYTF
TGTGCCGGCTACGACCCTTACAGGGGGAGAGGCTACACCTTC
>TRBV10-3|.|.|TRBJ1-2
CAISEPSQVPLGYTF
TGTGCCATCAGTGAGCCGAGTCAGGTACCACTTGGCTACACCTTC
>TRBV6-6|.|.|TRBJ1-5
CASALGTQKQPQHF
TGTGCCAGCGCCCTGGGGACACAGAAACAGCCCCAGCATTTT
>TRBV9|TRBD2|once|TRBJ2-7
CASSERTSGGAGEQYF
TGTGCCAGCAGCGAAAGGACTAGCGGGGGGGCTGGTGAGCAGTACTTC
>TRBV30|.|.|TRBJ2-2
CAGTQGTNTGELFF
TGTGCCGGGACCCAGGGGACAAACACCGGGGAGCTGTTTTTT
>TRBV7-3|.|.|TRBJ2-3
CASSRFDIQQGTSTDTQYF
TGTGCCAGCAGCCGTTTTGACATCCAACAGGGTACTAGCACAGATACGCAGTATTTT
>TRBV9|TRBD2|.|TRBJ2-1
CASSVGGREAWDEQFF
TGTGCCAGCAGCGTAGGTGGGCGGGAGGCTTGGGATGAGCAGTTCTTC